Below are 21 T cell receptor beta chains sequenced from a single sample in a study of control samples from healthy donors and cancer patients. The table came from immunoSEQ multiplex PCR; TCRdb's copy has only in-frame clones and leaves some out. The sample includes 65,000 to 80,000 clones, around nine tenths of them seen just once. Source material: PBMCs. Receptor source: a woman aged 45-59 years with colorectal cancer.

This chain uses TRBV5-8 with TRBJ1-6, with 9 bases fitting TRBD1. CDR1 and CDR2 (germline): SGHTS, YDEGEE. The V gene end was trimmed by 5 bases and the J gene end by 8 bases; junction bases not matched to a gene: 20. This CDR3 comprises 19 residues. This CDR3 is CASRRDRAGVFFGDSPLHF. CDR3 coding DNA: TGTGCCAGCAGGAGGGACAGGGCCGGAGTATTTTTTGGGGATTCACCCCTCCACTTT.

This chain links TRBV28 with TRBJ2-1; TRBD1 matches at 11 bases. The trim removed 7 bases at V and 5 bases at J, leaving 10 bases unmatched. The CDR3 length is 16 residues. Per germline, CDR1 MDHEN and CDR2 SYDVKM. For the CDR3, the DNA is TGTGCCAGCAACCGCCCCGGGACAGGGGGAAACAATGAGCAGTTCTTC. It translates to CASNRPGTGGNNEQFF. The variable domain in full, completed from reference TRBV28 and TRBJ2-1, reads DVKVTQSSRYLVKRTGEKVFLECVQDMDHENMFWYRQDPGLGLRLIYFSYDVKMKEKGDIPEGYSVSREKKERFSLILESASTNQTSMYLCASNRPGTGGNNEQFFGPGTRLTVL.

This chain connects TRBV4-1 to TRBJ2-7; either TRBD1 or TRBD2 may fit D (5 bases each). There are 19 residues in the CDR3. CDR1 and CDR2 (germline): MGHRA, YSYEKL. V was shortened by 0 bases and J by 3 bases, with 24 bases between the two germline ends. The CDR3 protein is CASSQEVDGTQSLYYEQYV. The CDR3 bases are TGCGCCAGCAGCCAAGAAGTGGACGGGACCCAGTCGCTTTACTACGAGCAGTACGTC.

The chain couples TRBV6-2 or TRBV6-3 to TRBJ1-5; 11 nucleotides agree with TRBD1. Germline CDR1 is MNHEY and CDR2 is SVGEGT. This CDR3 region has 15 residues. The V gene end was trimmed by 6 bases and the J gene end by 5 bases; junction bases not matched to a gene: 6. CDR3 sequence reads: CASSRTGGAYQPQHF. The CDR3 DNA reads TGTGCCAGCAGCCGGACAGGGGGCGCTTATCAGCCCCAGCATTTT.

This chain joins TRBV7-2 and TRBJ1-5; D uncertain. V lost 1 base and J lost 3, with 1 base in between. The length of the CDR3 is 12 residues. From germline, CDR1 is SGHTA and CDR2 FQGNSA. The CDR3 DNA reads as TGTGCCAGCAGCTTAGACAATCAGCCCCAGCATTTT. Translation: CASSLDNQPQHF.

V and J are TRBV3-1 (or the pseudogene TRBV3-2) and TRBJ1-2, with 7 bases lining up with TRBD1. Trimming at V came to 6 bases and at J to 3 bases, leaving 13 bases not matched to a gene. The CDR3 sequence is 16 residues long. Germline V CDR1 and CDR2: LGHDT, YNNKEL (reference sequence). The chain's CDR3 is CASSPTERDSYYGYTF. In DNA, the CDR3 is TGTGCCAGCAGTCCAACTGAAAGGGACAGCTACTATGGCTACACCTTC.

This clone occurred once. The V call is TRBV20-1, the J call TRBJ2-1; no definite D call. Germline V gene sequence: CDR1 DFQATT, CDR2 SNEGSKA (reference sequence). V lost 3 bases and J 7 bases, leaving 13 bases between the germline ends. The CDR3 is 13 amino acids. The CDR3 loop reads CSASWVPANEQFF. In DNA form, the CDR3 reads TGCAGTGCTAGTTGGGTCCCCGCGAATGAGCAGTTCTTC.

The V gene is TRBV4-2, the J gene TRBJ1-2; tentative D call: TRBD1 (6 bases). This CDR3 has 15 amino acids. V gave up 0 bases and J gave up 0 bases, with 8 bases separating them. Germline CDR1 and CDR2: LGHNA and YNFKEQ. The CDR3 nucleotides read TGTGCCAGCAGCCAAGATACAGGGACTAACTATGGCTACACCTTC. It translates to CASSQDTGTNYGYTF.

The chain employs TRBV6-5 and TRBJ1-2, with TRBD1 matching 8 bases. Germline-derived CDR1 and CDR2 are MNHEY and SVGAGI. V shed 7 bases and J 3 bases; nucleotides not matched to a gene: 4. This CDR3 has 13 amino acids. The CDR3 spells CASTPGGYYGYTF. In DNA, the CDR3 is TGTGCCAGCACCCCAGGGGGCTACTATGGCTACACCTTC.

This clone was picked up a small number of times. The V gene is TRBV4-1, the J gene TRBJ1-6, with D tentatively TRBD1 (6 bases). The CDR3 sequence is 15 residues long. Per germline, CDR1 MGHRA and CDR2 YSYEKL. Trimming removed 0 bases at V and 4 bases at J, with 7 bases between. The CDR3 nucleotides read TGCGCCAGCAGCCAAGATCAGGGGTATAATTCACCCCTCCACTTT. Amino acids: CASSQDQGYNSPLHF.

The V gene is TRBV24-1, the J gene TRBJ2-5, with 10 bases aligning to TRBD1. This CDR3 has 16 amino acids. Trimming cost V 4 bases and J 2 bases; bases outside gene matches: 6. Germline assignment: CDR1 KGHDR and CDR2 SFDVKD. CDR3 in amino acids: CATSEAPGQGQETQYF. CDR3 sequence (DNA): TGTGCCACCAGTGAGGCCCCGGGACAGGGGCAAGAGACCCAGTACTTC.

The chain employs TRBV6-1 and TRBJ1-2; tentative D call: TRBD1 (5 bases). From germline, CDR1 is MNHNS and CDR2 SASEGT. CDR3 length equals 15 residues. V was trimmed by 0 bases and J by 11 bases, leaving 19 bases between them. The CDR3 region is CASSEAKGLVAGYTF. The CDR3 DNA reads TGTGCCAGCAGTGAAGCAAAGGGGCTTGTTGCGGGGTACACCTTC.

The chain's CDR3 is CASSISNIQYF. CDR3 sequence (DNA): TGTGCCAGCAGCATCAGTAACATTCAGTACTTC. V is TRBV7-3 and J is TRBJ2-4, with D unresolved. The CDR3 is made up of 11 amino acids. Trimming cost V 5 bases and J 7 bases, with 6 bases left between them. Germline-derived CDR1 and CDR2 are SGHTA and FQGTGA.

This chain joins TRBV21-1 and TRBJ2-3; the D call TRBD1 from the table was never checked on the DNA. TRBV21-1 is noted as a pseudogene. CDR3 length: 14 residues. CDR3 protein: CASSKGQGKDTQYF. CDR3 coding DNA: TGTGCCAGCAGCAAAGGACAGGGGAAGGATACGCAGTATTTT.

The genes are TRBV4-1 and TRBJ1-2; D remains ambiguous. This CDR3 has 16 residues. CDR1 MGHRA and CDR2 YSYEKL come from the germline V gene. Trimming took off 0 bases at V and 2 bases at J, with 13 bases between the two ends. The CDR3 here is CASSQDRDGVNYGYTF. The DNA for the CDR3 is TGCGCCAGCAGCCAAGATCGCGACGGGGTGAACTATGGCTACACCTTC.

The chain couples TRBV24-1 to TRBJ2-1, with D perhaps matching TRBD2 (6 bases). CDR1 is KGHDR, CDR2 SFDVKD, per germline. Trimming removed 0 bases at V and 1 base at J, with 6 bases between. CDR3 length: 15 amino acids. The CDR3 spells CATSDLSGSYNEQFF. For the CDR3, the DNA is TGTGCCACCAGTGATTTGAGCGGGTCCTACAATGAGCAGTTCTTC.

Here the CDR3 DNA reads TGTGCCAGCAGCGTAGCTACGGGGGGTGGCCAAGAGACCCAGTACTTC. Translating it yields CASSVATGGGQETQYF. V is TRBV9 and J is TRBJ2-5; 7 positions match TRBD2. Per germline, CDR1 SGDLS and CDR2 YYNGEE. The CDR3 sequence is 16 residues long. The J segment lost 1 base and the V segment lost 0 bases, leaving 6 bases of the junction unmatched.

The chain couples TRBV14 to TRBJ1-4; D uncertain. V lost 3 bases, J lost 3 bases, and 14 bases lay in between. The CDR3 sequence is 16 residues long. Germline loops: CDR1 SGHDN, CDR2 FVKESK. The CDR3, as DNA: TGTGCCAGCAGCCACGGATTCCGGACCGCTAATGAAAAACTGTTTTTT. It specifies CASSHGFRTANEKLFF.

For this clone: The sample carries other DNA sequences with the same CDR3. This chain uses TRBV9 with TRBJ2-5; TRBD2 matches 7 bases. Unmatched junction bases numbered 4, after V lost 4 bases and J lost 1 base. This CDR3 is built from 14 residues. Looked up from germline, CDR1 is SGDLS and CDR2 is YYNGEE. The CDR3 nucleotides read TGTGCCAGCAGCCCCGGGACTATCCAAGAGACCCAGTACTTC. It translates to CASSPGTIQETQYF.

This clone was seen a single time. Here the CDR3 reads CASSLFDRGHAFF. In DNA, the CDR3 is TGTGCCAGCAGCTTGTTTGATAGGGGGCATGCTTTCTTT. The chain has TRBV7-2 and TRBJ1-1, with 7 bases lining up with TRBD1. The J segment lost 11 bases and the V segment lost 3 bases, leaving 9 bases of the junction unmatched. Germline V gives CDR1 SGHTA, CDR2 FQGNSA. This CDR3 comprises 13 residues.

V is TRBV7-9 and J is TRBJ2-1; 10 positions agree with TRBD2. Germline CDR1 reads SEHNR; CDR2 reads FQNEAQ (reference sequence). The CDR3 sequence is 13 residues long. J lost 8 bases, V lost 7 bases, and 5 bases had no gene match. The chain's CDR3 is CASTLSGGDEQFF. The CDR3 DNA reads as TGTGCCAGCACCCTCAGCGGGGGGGATGAGCAGTTCTTC.